This T cell receptor (beta chain) was recorded in a study of tumor and adjacent non-tumor tissue in lung cancer. Looking at the study overall: Histology: 12 adenocarcinoma, a couple of squamous cell carcinoma, 1 small cell lung cancer. Samples averaged about 3.8 million productive TCRbeta reads each.

The template was RNA from unsorted bulk tissue. This non-tumor lung sample came from over 3 cm beyond the tumor edge. Concerning this clonotype: Its specificity is not known. Germline and junction disagree at one end, which may indicate a read error.

The library came from three nested PCR rounds adapted from ARM-PCR protocols. TCRdb recomputed calls from the multiplex PCR reads with MiXCR, one row per CDR3 protein. The sample has approximately 100,000 distinct CDR3 sequences; over 55% are singletons. This CDR3 is built from 14 residues. General observations from the study: Tumor TCR diversity, when higher, was linked to shorter survival. In normal lung, the top 100 clones were significantly more dominant than in tumor.

The chain combines TRBV12-3 or TRBV12-4 with TRBJ2-5; a weak D match, TRBD1 (5 bases). Source material: distant non-tumor lung tissue. The source of this sequence is a man aged 25 to 45 with non-small cell lung cancer. The CDR3 protein is CASSPLGLQEAQYF. The CDR3 nucleotides are TGTGCCAGCAGTCCGCTGGGGCTCCAAGAGGCCCAGTACTTC.